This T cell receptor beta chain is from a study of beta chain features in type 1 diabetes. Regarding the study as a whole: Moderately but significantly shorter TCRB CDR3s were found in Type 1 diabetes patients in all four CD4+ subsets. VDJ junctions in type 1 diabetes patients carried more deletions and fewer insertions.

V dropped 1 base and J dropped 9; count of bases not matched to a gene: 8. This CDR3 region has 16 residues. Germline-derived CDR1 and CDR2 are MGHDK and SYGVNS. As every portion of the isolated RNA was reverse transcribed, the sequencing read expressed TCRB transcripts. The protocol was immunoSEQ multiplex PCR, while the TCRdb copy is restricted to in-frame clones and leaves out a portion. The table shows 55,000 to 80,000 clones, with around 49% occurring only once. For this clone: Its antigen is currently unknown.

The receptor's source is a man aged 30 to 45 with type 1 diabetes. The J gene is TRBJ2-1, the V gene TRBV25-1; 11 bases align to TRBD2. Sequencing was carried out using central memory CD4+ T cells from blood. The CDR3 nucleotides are TGTGCCAGCAGTGAATGGGAACTAGCGGGAGTGCCTGAGCAGTTCTTC. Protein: CASSEWELAGVPEQFF.